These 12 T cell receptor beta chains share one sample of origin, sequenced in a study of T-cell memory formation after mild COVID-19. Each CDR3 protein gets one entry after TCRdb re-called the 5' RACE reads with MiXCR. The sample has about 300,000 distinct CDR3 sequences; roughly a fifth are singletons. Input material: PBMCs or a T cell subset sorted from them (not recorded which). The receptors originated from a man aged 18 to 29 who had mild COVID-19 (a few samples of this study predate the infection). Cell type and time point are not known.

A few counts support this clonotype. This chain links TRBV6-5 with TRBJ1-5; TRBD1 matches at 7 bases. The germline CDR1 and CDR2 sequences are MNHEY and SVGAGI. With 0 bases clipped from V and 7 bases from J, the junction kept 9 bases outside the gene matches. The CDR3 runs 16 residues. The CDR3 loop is CASSYSRPAGGQPQHF. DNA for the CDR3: TGTGCCAGCAGTTACTCGCGGCCGGCAGGGGGGCAGCCCCAGCATTTT.

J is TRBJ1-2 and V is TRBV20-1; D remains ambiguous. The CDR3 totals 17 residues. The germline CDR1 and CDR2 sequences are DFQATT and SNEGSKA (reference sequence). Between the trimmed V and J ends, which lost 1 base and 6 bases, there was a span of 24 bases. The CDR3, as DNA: TGCAGTGCTAGAGTTCAAACCCCCCTCTCAGATACCAATGGCTACACCTTC. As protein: CSARVQTPLSDTNGYTF.

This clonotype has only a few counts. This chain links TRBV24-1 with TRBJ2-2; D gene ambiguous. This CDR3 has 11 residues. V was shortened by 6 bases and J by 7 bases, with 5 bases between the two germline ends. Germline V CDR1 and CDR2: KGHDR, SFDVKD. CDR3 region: CATSSGGELFF. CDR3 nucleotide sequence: TGTGCCACCAGTTCTGGCGGGGAGCTGTTTTTT.

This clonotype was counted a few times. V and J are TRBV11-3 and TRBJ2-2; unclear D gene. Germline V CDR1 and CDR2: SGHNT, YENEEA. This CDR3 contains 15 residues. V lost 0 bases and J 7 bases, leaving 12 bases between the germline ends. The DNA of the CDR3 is TGTGCCAGCAGCTTAGATAGTTTCGATAACGGGGAGCTGTTTTTT. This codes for CASSLDSFDNGELFF.

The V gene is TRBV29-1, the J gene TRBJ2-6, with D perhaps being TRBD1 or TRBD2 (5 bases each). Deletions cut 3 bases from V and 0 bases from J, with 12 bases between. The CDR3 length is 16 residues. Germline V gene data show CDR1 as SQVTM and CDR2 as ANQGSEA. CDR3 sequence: CSVEGRLSSGANVLTF. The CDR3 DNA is TGCAGCGTTGAGGGACGTCTCAGCTCTGGGGCCAACGTCCTGACTTTC.

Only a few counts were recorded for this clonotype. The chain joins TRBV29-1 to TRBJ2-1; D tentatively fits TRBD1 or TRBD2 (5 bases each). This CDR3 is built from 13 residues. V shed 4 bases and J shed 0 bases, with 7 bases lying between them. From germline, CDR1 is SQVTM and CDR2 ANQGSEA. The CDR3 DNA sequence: TGCAGCGTTGCAGGGAGCTCCTACAATGAGCAGTTCTTC. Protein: CSVAGSSYNEQFF.

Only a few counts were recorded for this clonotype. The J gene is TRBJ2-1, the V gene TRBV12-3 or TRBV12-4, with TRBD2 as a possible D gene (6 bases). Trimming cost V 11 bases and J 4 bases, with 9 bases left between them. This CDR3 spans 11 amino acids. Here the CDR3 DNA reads TGTGCCTGCGGGGTTTACAATGAGCAGTTCTTC. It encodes CACGVYNEQFF.

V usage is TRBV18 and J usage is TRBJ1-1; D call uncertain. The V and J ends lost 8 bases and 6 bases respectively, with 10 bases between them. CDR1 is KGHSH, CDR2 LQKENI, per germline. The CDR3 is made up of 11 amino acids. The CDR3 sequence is CASARDAEAFF. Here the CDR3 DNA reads TGTGCCAGCGCACGCGACGCTGAAGCTTTCTTT. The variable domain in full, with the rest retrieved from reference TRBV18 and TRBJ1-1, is NAGVMQNPRHLVRRRGQEARLRCSPMKGHSHVYWYRQLPEEGLKFMVYLQKENIIDESGMPKERFSAEFPKEGPSILRIQQVVRGDSAAYFCASARDAEAFFGQGTRLTVV.

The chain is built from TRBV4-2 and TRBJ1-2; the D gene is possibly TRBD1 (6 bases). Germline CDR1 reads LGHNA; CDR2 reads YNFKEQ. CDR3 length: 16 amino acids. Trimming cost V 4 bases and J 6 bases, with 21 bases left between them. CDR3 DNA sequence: TGTGCCAGCAGCCTCGGCCGCGTAACAGGGCCTAATGGCTACACCTTC. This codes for CASSLGRVTGPNGYTF.

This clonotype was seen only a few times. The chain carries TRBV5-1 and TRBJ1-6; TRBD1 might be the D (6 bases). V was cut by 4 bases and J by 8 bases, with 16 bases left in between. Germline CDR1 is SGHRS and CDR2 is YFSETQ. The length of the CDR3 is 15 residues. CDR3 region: CASSPQGGADSPLHF. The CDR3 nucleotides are TGCGCCAGCAGCCCCCAAGGGGGGGCTGATTCACCCCTCCACTTT.

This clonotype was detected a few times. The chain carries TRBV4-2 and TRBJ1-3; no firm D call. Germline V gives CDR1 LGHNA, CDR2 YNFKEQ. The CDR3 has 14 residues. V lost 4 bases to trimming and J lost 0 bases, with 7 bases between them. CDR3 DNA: TGTGCCAGCAGCCGCGGCGCCTCTGGAAACACCATATATTTT. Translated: CASSRGASGNTIYF.

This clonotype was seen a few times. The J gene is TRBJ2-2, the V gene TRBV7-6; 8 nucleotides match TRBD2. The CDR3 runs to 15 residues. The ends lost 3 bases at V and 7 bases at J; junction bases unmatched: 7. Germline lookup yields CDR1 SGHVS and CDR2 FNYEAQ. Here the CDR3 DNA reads TGTGCCAGCAGCTTTGCGGGGGGCCCAGGCGGGGAGCTGTTTTTT. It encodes CASSFAGGPGGELFF.